The rows below give T cell receptor beta chains drawn from one sample of a study of regulatory T cells in long-lasting Graves disease. MiXCR was run by TCRdb on the multiplex PCR reads, yielding one entry per CDR3 protein. Of 400,000 to 450,000 distinct CDR3 sequences listed, over 15% are singletons. In addition, the sample was reused for a study of T cells in Graves' hyperthyroidism and ophthalmopathy.

The sample was peripheral blood mononuclear cells (PBMCs), taken at new diagnosis, from a patient treated with antithyroid drugs. These receptors all come from a woman aged 30 to 39 with Graves disease. The CDR3 runs from the conserved cysteine through the conserved F or W. A D gene is named only where the DNA matches it firmly. A clone size is listed for some rows: how often the clone was seen (once, few, many), or a class if it is expanded.

V gene	J gene	D gene	clone size	CDR3 protein	CDR3 DNA
TRBV27	TRBJ2-6	-	many	CASSSRSGANVLTF	TGTGCCAGCAGTTCCCGCTCTGGGGCCAACGTCCTGACTTTC
TRBV18	TRBJ2-7	-	many	CASSLNFLGTNSYEQYF	TGTGCCAGCTCACTCAATTTCCTTGGGACCAACTCCTACGAGCAGTACTTC
TRBV11-2	TRBJ2-2	TRBD1	few	CASSPRDRNTGELFF	TGTGCCAGCAGCCCCCGGGACAGAAACACCGGGGAGCTGTTTTTT
TRBV9	TRBJ1-2	-	-	CASSVGVFDGYGYTF	TGTGCCAGCAGCGTAGGGGTGTTTGATGGCTATGGCTACACCTTC
TRBV10-3	TRBJ2-7	-	many	CAISVGTAGEQYF	TGTGCCATCAGTGTCGGGACTGCGGGGGAGCAGTACTTC
TRBV2	TRBJ2-1	TRBD2	many	CASFTRTSGTSHNEQFF	TGTGCCAGCTTCACCCGGACTAGCGGGACCTCGCACAATGAGCAGTTCTTC
TRBV28	TRBJ1-2	-	-	CASSSYGIPSYGYTF	TGTGCCAGCAGCTCGTACGGAATCCCCTCTTATGGCTACACCTTC
TRBV7-9	TRBJ2-5	-	many	CASSLEPYLYQETQYF	TGTGCCAGCAGCTTAGAACCCTACTTGTACCAAGAGACCCAGTACTTC
TRBV2	TRBJ2-2	-	many	CASRVMTGNTGELFF	TGTGCCAGCAGAGTAATGACAGGGAACACCGGGGAGCTGTTTTTT
TRBV7-2	TRBJ2-7	-	few	CASSLGLRSYERYF	TGTGCCAGCAGCTTAGGTCTTCGTTCCTACGAGCGGTACTTC
TRBV4-1	TRBJ2-1	-	few	CASSQGRGLSSTIF	TGCGCCAGCAGCCAGGGGCGGGGCCTGAGCTCTACGATCTTC
TRBV19	TRBJ2-5	-	once	CASSIEPGRKTQYF	TGTGCCAGTAGTATAGAACCGGGGAGGAAGACCCAGTACTTC
TRBV15	TRBJ1-2	TRBD1	few	CATSRDLGDRADGYTF	TGTGCCACCAGCAGAGATCTGGGGGACAGGGCAGATGGCTACACCTTC
TRBV5-1	TRBJ2-2	TRBD1	-	CASSRPDRGQGGELFF	TGCGCCAGCAGCAGACCGGACAGGGGGCAAGGCGGGGAGCTGTTTTTT